These T cell receptor beta chains were read from a single sample in a study of regulatory and conventional T cells in RAG deficiency. This table comes from immunoSEQ multiplex PCR, and its TCRdb copy is limited to in-frame clones, with some not included. The repertoire holds roughly 30,000 clones, with about 89% as singletons. The data were also submitted as part of a second study, on regulatory T cells.

The sample comprised Tregs sorted from blood. These receptors all stem from a human donor in good health. CDR3s include the opening cysteine and the closing phenylalanine or tryptophan. A D gene is named only where the DNA matches it firmly. Expanded clones get a size class; other rows say once, few or many, or leave the size out.

>13|.|TRBV4-1|.|TRBJ2-3
CASSQRGADTQYF
TGCGCCAGCAGCCAGAGAGGCGCAGATACGCAGTATTTT
>16|.|TRBV5-1|.|TRBJ2-3
CASSLQGEGYTDTQYF
TGCGCCAGCAGTCTCCAGGGAGAAGGGTACACAGATACGCAGTATTTT
>16|once|TRBV11-2|TRBD2|TRBJ2-1
CASQLGLAGAYNEQFF
TGTGCCAGCCAACTGGGACTAGCGGGGGCCTACAATGAGCAGTTCTTC
>13|.|TRBV2|TRBD2|TRBJ2-2
CATGRGGGGELFF
TGTGCCACCGGGAGGGGAGGCGGCGGGGAGCTGTTTTTT
>13|.|TRBV6-1|.|TRBJ1-2
CASRVRGASGYTF
TGTGCCAGCAGAGTTCGGGGGGCGTCGGGCTACACCTTC
>12|.|TRBV2|TRBD1|TRBJ1-2
CASSRQGYGYTF
TGTGCCAGCAGTCGACAGGGGTATGGCTACACCTTC
>13|.|TRBV9|.|TRBJ1-3
CASSVTLGNTIYF
TGTGCCAGCAGCGTCACACTCGGAAACACCATATATTTT
>17|.|TRBV9|TRBD2|TRBJ2-3
CASSVGSGGPSTDTQYF
TGTGCCAGCAGCGTAGGAAGCGGGGGGCCTAGCACAGATACGCAGTATTTT
>17|.|TRBV5-1|.|TRBJ2-7
CASSHGTRTPSSYEQYF
TGCGCCAGCAGCCATGGGACCCGTACACCAAGCTCCTACGAGCAGTACTTC
>16|.|TRBV2|TRBD1|TRBJ2-5
CASREETDRVWETQYF
TGTGCCAGCAGGGAAGAAACGGACAGGGTATGGGAGACCCAGTACTTC
>11|.|TRBV6-6|.|TRBJ1-1
CASSRNTEAFF
TGTGCCAGCAGCAGGAACACTGAAGCTTTCTTT
>14|.|TRBV5-4|.|TRBJ1-2
CASSWGARDYGYTF
TGTGCCAGCAGCTGGGGAGCCCGGGACTATGGCTACACCTTC
>14|.|TRBV6-9|TRBD1|TRBJ1-1
CASSRTGGNTEAFF
TGTGCCAGCAGCCGGACAGGGGGTAATACTGAAGCTTTCTTT
>17|.|TRBV19|TRBD1|TRBJ2-1
CASSLRSLGQGAREQFF
TGTGCCAGTAGTCTCCGCTCGTTGGGACAGGGGGCGCGGGAGCAGTTCTTC
>14|.|TRBV5-5|.|TRBJ2-7
CASSFRYPSYEQYF
TGTGCCAGCAGCTTCCGATACCCCTCCTACGAGCAGTACTTC
>16|.|TRBV5-1|TRBD2|TRBJ2-3
CASSLPSGAVGDTQYF
TGCGCCAGCAGCTTGCCTAGCGGGGCCGTCGGGGATACGCAGTATTTT
>15|.|TRBV13|TRBD1|TRBJ2-7
CASSGIGTGKYEQYF
TGTGCCAGCAGCGGGATCGGGACAGGAAAGTACGAGCAGTACTTC
>15|.|TRBV4-2|TRBD1|TRBJ2-3
CASSQVGQGADTQYF
TGTGCCAGCAGCCAAGTCGGACAGGGGGCAGATACGCAGTATTTT
>15|.|TRBV2|.|TRBJ2-3
CASSESTGGTDTQYF
TGTGCCAGCAGTGAGTCAACGGGGGGCACAGATACGCAGTATTTT
>13|.|TRBV9|.|TRBJ2-5
CASSVGLAETQYF
TGTGCCAGCAGCGTAGGGCTAGCGGAGACCCAGTACTTC
>15|.|TRBV11-2|.|TRBJ2-1
CASSRDALPHNEQFF
TGTGCCAGCAGTCGAGATGCATTGCCTCACAATGAGCAGTTCTTC
>14|.|TRBV5-1|.|TRBJ1-1
CASSRDGRNTEAFF
TGCGCCAGCAGTAGGGACGGCCGGAACACTGAAGCTTTCTTT
>14|.|TRBV5-1|.|TRBJ1-6
CASSLVRGGSPLHF
TGTGCCAGCAGCTTGGTAAGGGGAGGGTCACCCCTCCACTTT
>14|.|TRBV7-9|.|TRBJ1-1
CASSSRRGATEAFF
TGTGCCAGCAGCTCTAGACGGGGGGCCACTGAAGCTTTCTTT
>15|.|TRBV7-2|.|TRBJ1-2
CASSFPTGVNYGYTF
TGTGCCAGCAGCTTCCCTACAGGAGTGAACTATGGCTACACCTTC
>14|.|TRBV2|TRBD2|TRBJ2-5
CASINLAVSETQYF
TGTGCCAGCATCAATCTAGCGGTGTCAGAGACCCAGTACTTC
>13|.|TRBV30|.|TRBJ1-1
CAWSRARVAEAFF
TGTGCCTGGAGTCGAGCCAGGGTGGCTGAAGCTTTCTTT
>15|.|TRBV7-8|.|TRBJ1-2
CASSSTTLANYGYTF
TGTGCCAGCAGCTCAACCACGTTAGCTAACTATGGCTACACCTTC
>15|.|TRBV7-2|TRBD1|TRBJ2-7
CASSLRQGASYEQYF
TGTGCCAGCAGCTTACGACAGGGGGCCTCCTACGAGCAGTACTTC
>13|.|TRBV18|.|TRBJ1-5
CASSFRSGVYKHF
TGTGCCAGCTCGTTTCGGTCCGGGGTATATAAGCATTTT
>15|.|TRBV5-1|.|TRBJ2-2
CASSLDPLDTGELFF
TGCGCCAGCAGCTTGGATCCATTGGACACCGGGGAGCTGTTTTTT
>14|.|TRBV7-6|TRBD1|TRBJ1-2
CASSLTTGDRGYTF
TGTGCCAGCAGCCTAACAACAGGGGATCGGGGCTACACCTTC
>16|.|TRBV7-9|.|TRBJ1-2
CASSPGRAWGIYGYTF
TGTGCCAGCAGCCCGGGCAGGGCATGGGGTATCTATGGCTACACCTTC
>15|.|TRBV18|.|TRBJ1-3
CASSRLWHFGNTTYF
TGTGCCAGCTCACGTCTGTGGCACTTTGGAAACACCACATATTTT
>14|.|TRBV6-1|.|TRBJ2-3
CASSGRRRADTQYF
TGTGCCAGCAGTGGACGGCGGAGGGCAGATACGCAGTATTTT
>13|.|TRBV5-4|TRBD2|TRBJ2-7
CASSKGAGYEQYF
TGTGCCAGCAGCAAGGGAGCGGGGTACGAGCAGTACTTC
>15|.|TRBV2|TRBD1|TRBJ2-7
CASRKWGQGIYEQYF
TGTGCCAGCCGAAAGTGGGGACAGGGGATTTACGAGCAGTACTTC
>13|.|TRBV18|TRBD1|TRBJ1-4
CASSRQGSEKLFF
TGTGCCAGCTCACGACAGGGTAGCGAAAAACTGTTTTTT
>18|.|TRBV27|.|TRBJ2-2
CASSFRGNRVSNTGELFF
TGTGCCAGCAGTTTCCGGGGTAACAGGGTTTCGAACACCGGGGAGCTGTTTTTT
>15|.|TRBV5-6|TRBD1|TRBJ2-6
CASGKGTAGANVLTF
TGTGCCAGCGGTAAAGGGACAGCTGGGGCCAACGTCCTGACTTTC